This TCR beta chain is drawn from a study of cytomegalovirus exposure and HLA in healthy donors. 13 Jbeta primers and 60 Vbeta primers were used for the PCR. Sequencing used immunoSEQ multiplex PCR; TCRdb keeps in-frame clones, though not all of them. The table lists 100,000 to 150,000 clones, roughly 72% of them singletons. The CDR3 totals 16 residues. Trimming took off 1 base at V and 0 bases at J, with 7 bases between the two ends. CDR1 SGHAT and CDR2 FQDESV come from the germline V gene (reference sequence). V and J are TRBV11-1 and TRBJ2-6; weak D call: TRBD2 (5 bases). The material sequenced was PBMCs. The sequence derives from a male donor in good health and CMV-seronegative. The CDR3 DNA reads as TGTGCCAGCAGCTTAGGGGGAGTCTCTGGGGCCAACGTCCTGACTTTC. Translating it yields CASSLGGVSGANVLTF.